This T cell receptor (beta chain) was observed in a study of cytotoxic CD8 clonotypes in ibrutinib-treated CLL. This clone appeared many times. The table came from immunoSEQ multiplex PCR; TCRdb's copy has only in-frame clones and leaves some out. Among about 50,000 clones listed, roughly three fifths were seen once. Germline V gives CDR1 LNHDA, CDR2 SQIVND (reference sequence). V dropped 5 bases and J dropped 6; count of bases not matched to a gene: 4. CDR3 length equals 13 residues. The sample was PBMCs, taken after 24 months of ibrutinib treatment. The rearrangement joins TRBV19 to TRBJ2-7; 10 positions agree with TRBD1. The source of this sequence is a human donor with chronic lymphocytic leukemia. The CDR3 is CASSFGQGGEQYF. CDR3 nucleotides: TGTGCCAGTAGTTTCGGACAGGGGGGCGAGCAGTACTTC.